This T cell receptor (beta chain) comes out of a study of CD8 T cells in ankylosing spondylitis. Study-level points and caveats: Before this, some motif variants had been reported in reactive arthritis synovial fluid and blood. Typical of ankylosing spondylitis blood, it appeared, was a TCR beta motif of eight highly homologous variants.

This clonotype showed up many times. Its antigen is unidentified. Trimming took 5 bases from V and 1 from J, leaving 6 bases between them. This CDR3 has 12 amino acids. Germline assignment: CDR1 SGHRS and CDR2 YFSETQ. TCRdb passed the 5' RACE reads through MiXCR, listing each CDR3 protein once. The table lists 150,000 to 200,000 distinct CDR3 sequences, around 18% of them singletons. V usage is TRBV5-1 and J usage is TRBJ1-1; D is unclear. Sequencing was carried out using blood, either unsorted or a sorted T cell fraction (not recorded which). The source is a male donor with ankylosing spondylitis or in good health (not recorded which). CDR3 protein: CASRGGNTEAFF. The CDR3 DNA reads TGCGCCAGCAGGGGTGGGAACACTGAAGCTTTCTTT.